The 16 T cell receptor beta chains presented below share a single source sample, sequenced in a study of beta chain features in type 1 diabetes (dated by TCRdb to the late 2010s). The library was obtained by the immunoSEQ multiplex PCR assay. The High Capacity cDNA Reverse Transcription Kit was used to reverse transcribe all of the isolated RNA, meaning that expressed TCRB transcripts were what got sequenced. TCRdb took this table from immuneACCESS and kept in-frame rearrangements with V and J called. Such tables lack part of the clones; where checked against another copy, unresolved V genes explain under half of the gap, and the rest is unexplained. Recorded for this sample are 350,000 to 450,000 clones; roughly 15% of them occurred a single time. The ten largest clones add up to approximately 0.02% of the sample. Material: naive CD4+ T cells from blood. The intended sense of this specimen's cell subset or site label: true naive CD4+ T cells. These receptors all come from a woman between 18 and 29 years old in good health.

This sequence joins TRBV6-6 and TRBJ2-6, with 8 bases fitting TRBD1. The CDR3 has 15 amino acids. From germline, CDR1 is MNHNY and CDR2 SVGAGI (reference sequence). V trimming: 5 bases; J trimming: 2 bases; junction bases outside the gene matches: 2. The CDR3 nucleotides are TGTGCCAGCAGTGACAGGGGAACTGGGGCCAACGTCCTGACTTTC. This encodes CASSDRGTGANVLTF.

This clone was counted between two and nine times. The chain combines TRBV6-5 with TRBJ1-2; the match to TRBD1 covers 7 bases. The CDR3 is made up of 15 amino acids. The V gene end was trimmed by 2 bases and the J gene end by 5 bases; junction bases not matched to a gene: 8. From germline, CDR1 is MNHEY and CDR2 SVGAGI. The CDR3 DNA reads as TGTGCCAGCAGTTACCCCTCCCAGGGGGTTTATGGCTACACCTTC. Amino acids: CASSYPSQGVYGYTF.

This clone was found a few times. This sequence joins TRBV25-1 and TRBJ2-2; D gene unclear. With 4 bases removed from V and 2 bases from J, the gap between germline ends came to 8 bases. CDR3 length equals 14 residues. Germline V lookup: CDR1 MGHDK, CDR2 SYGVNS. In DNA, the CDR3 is TGTGCCAGCAGTGGCCAGGCAAACACCGGGGAGCTGTTTTTT. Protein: CASSGQANTGELFF.

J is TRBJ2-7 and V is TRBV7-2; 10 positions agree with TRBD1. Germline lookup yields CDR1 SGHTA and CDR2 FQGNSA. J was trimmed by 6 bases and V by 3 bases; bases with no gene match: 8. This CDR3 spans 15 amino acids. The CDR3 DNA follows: TGTGCCAGCAGCTTGCAGACAGGGGGCCTCGGCGAGCAGTACTTC. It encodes CASSLQTGGLGEQYF.

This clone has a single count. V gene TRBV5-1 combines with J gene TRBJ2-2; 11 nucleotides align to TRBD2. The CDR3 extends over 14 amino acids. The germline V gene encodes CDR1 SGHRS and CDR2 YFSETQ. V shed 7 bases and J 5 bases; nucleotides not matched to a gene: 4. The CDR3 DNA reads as TGCGCCAGCGGAACTAGCGGGAGAACCGGGGAGCTGTTTTTT. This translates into CASGTSGRTGELFF.

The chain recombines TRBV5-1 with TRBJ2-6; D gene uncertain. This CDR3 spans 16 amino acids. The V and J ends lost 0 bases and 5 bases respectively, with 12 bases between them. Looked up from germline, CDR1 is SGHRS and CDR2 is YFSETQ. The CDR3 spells CASSLGLTDWANVLTF. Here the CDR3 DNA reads TGCGCCAGCAGCTTGGGACTGACGGATTGGGCCAACGTCCTGACTTTC.

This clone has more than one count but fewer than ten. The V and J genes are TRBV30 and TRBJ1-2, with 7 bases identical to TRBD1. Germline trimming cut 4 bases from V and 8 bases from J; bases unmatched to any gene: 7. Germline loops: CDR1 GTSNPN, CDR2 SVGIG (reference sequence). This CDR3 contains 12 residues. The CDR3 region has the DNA TGTGCCTGGAATCGACAGGGCGGGGGCTACACCTTC. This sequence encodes CAWNRQGGGYTF.

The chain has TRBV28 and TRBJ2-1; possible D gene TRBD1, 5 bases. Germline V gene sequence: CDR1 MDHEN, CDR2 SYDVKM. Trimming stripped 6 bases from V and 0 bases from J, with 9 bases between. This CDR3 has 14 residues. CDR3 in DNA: TGTGCCAGCAGACCAGGGCACTCCTACAATGAGCAGTTCTTC. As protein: CASRPGHSYNEQFF.

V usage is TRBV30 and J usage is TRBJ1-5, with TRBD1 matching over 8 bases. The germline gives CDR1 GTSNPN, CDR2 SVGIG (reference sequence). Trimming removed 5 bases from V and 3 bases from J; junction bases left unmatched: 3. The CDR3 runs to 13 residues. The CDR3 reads CAWGQGDNQPQHF. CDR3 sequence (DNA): TGTGCCTGGGGACAGGGTGACAATCAGCCCCAGCATTTT.

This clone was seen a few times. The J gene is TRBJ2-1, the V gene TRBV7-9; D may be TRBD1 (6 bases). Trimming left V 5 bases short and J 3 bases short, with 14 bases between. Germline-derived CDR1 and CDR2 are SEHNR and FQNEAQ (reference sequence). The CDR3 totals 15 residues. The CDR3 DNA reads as TGTGCCAGCAGCCCACGGGACATACTCTACAATGAGCAGTTCTTC. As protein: CASSPRDILYNEQFF.

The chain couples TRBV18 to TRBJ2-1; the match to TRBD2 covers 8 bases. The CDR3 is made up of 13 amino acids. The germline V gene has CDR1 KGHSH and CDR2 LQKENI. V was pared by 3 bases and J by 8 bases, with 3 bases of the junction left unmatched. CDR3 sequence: CASSPGLVYEQFF. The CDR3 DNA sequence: TGTGCCAGCTCACCGGGACTAGTGTATGAGCAGTTCTTC.

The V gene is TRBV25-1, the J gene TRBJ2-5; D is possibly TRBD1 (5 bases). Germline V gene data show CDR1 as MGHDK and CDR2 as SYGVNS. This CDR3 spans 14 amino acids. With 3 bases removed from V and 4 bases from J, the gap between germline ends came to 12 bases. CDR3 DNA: TGTGCCAGCAGTGACCTGGGGCGAGGAGAGACCCAGTACTTC. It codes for CASSDLGRGETQYF.

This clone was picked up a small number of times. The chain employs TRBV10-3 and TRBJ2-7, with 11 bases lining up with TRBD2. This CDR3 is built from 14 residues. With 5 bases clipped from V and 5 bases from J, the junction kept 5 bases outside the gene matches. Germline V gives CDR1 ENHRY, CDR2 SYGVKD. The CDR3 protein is CAISLAGGPNEQYF. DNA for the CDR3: TGTGCCATCAGTTTAGCGGGAGGGCCGAACGAGCAGTACTTC.

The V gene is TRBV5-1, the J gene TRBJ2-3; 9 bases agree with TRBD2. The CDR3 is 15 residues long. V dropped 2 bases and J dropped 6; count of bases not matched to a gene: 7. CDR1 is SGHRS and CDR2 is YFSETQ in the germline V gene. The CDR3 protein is CASSFAAGGPDTQYF. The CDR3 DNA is TGCGCCAGCAGCTTTGCCGCGGGAGGGCCGGATACGCAGTATTTT.

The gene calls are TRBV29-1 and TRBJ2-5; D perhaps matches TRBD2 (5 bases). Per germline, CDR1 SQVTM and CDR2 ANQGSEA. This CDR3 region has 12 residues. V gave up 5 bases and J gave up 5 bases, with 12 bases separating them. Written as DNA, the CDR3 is TGCAGCGTTTACACGGGAACGGAGACCCAGTACTTC. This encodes CSVYTGTETQYF.

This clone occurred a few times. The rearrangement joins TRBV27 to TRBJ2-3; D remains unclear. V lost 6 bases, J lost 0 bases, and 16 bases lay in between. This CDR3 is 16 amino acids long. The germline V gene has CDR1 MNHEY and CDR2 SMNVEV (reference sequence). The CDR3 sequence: CASRLGRPPSTDTQYF. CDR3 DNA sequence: TGTGCCAGCAGGCTCGGCAGGCCCCCTAGCACAGATACGCAGTATTTT.